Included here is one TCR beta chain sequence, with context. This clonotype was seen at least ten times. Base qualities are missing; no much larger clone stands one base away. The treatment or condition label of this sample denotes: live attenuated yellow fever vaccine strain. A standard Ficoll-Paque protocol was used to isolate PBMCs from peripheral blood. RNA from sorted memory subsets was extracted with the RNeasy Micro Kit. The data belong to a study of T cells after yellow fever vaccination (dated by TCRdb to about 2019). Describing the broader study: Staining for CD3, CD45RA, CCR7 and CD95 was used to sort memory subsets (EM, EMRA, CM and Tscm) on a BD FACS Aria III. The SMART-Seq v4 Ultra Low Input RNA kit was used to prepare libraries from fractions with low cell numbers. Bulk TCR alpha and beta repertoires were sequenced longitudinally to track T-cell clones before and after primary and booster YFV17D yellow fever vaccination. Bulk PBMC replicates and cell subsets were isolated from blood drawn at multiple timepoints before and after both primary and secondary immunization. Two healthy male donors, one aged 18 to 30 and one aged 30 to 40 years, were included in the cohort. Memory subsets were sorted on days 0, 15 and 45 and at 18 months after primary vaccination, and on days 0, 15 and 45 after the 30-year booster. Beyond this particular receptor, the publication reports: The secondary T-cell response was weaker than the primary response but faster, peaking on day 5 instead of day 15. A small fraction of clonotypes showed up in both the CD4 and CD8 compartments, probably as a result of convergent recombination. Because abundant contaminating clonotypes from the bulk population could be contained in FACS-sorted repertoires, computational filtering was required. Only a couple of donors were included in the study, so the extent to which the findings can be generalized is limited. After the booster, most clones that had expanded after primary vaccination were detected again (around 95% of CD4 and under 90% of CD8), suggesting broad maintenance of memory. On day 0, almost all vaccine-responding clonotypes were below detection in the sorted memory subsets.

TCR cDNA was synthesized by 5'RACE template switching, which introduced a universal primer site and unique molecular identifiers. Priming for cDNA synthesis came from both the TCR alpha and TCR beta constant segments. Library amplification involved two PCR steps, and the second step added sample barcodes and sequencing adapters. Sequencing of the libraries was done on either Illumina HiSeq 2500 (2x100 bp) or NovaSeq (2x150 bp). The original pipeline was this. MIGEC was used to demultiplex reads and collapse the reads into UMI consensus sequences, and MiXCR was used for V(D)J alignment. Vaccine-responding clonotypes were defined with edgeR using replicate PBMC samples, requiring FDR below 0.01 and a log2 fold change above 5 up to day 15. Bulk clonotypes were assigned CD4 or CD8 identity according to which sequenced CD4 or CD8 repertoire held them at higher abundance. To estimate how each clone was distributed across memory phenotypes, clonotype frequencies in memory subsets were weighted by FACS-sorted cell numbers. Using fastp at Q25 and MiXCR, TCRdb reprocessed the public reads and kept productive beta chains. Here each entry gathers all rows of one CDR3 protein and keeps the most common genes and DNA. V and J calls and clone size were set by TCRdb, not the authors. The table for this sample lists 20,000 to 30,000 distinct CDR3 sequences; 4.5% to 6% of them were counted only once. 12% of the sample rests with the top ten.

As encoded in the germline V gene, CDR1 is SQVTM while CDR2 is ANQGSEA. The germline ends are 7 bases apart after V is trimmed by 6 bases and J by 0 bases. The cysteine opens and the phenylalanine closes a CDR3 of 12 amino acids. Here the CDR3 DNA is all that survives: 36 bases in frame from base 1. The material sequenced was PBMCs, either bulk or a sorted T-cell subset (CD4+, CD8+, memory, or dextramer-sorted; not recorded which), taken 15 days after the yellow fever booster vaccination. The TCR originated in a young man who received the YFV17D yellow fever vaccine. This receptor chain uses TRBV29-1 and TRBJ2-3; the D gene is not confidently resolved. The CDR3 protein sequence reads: CSVVQSTDTQYF. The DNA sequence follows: TGCAGCGTAGTCCAGAGCACAGATACGCAGTATTTT.